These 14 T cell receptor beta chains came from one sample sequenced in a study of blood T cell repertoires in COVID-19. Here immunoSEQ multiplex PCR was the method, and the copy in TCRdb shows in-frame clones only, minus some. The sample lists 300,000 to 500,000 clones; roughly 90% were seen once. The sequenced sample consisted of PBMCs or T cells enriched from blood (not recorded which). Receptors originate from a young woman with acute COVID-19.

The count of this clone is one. In nucleotides, the CDR3 is TGTGCCAGCAGGGGAAATCAGATGTCCGGGGAGCTGTTTTTT. It specifies CASRGNQMSGELFF. The chain carries TRBV19 and TRBJ2-2; D possibly corresponds to TRBD1 (6 bases). The CDR3 runs to 14 residues. The V and J ends lost 9 bases and 6 bases respectively, with 17 bases between them. Germline CDR1 is LNHDA and CDR2 is SQIVND (reference sequence).

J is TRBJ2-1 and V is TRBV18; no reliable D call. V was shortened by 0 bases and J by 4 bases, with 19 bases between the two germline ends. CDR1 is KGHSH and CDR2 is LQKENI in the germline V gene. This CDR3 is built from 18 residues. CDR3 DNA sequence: TGTGCCAGCTCACCACCGGTAGACTTAACTGCGACTTACAATGAGCAGTTCTTC. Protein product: CASSPPVDLTATYNEQFF.

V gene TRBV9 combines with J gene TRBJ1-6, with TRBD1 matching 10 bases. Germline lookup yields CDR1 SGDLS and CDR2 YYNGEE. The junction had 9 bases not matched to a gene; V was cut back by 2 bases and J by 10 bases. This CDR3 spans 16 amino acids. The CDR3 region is CASSVGTGTGESPLHF. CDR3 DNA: TGTGCCAGCAGCGTTGGTACCGGGACAGGGGAATCACCCCTCCACTTT.

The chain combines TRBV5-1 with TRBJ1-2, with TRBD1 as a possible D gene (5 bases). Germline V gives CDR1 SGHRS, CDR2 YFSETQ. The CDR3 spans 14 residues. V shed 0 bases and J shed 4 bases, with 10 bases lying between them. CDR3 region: CASSLDQGVYGYTF. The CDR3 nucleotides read TGCGCCAGCAGCTTGGATCAGGGCGTCTATGGCTACACCTTC.

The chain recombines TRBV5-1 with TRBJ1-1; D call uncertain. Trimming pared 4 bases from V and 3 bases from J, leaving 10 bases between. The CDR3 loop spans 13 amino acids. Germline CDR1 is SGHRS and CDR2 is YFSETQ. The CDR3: CASSRRLDTEAFF. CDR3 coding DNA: TGCGCCAGCAGCCGGCGGCTGGACACTGAAGCTTTCTTT.

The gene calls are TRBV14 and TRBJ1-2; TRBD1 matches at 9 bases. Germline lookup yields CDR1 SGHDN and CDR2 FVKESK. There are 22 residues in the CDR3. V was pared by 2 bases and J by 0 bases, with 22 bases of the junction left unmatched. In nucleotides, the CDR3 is TGTGCCAGCAGCCAACCCGGACAGGGGTCGCTGTATTTGTATCATTCTAACTATGGCTACACCTTC. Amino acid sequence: CASSQPGQGSLYLYHSNYGYTF.

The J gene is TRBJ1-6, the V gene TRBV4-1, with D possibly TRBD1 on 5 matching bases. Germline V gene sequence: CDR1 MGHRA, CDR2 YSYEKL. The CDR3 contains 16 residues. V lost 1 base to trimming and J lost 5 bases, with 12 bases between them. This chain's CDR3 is CASSQVAGHDNSPLHF. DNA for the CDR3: TGCGCCAGCAGCCAAGTGGCAGGGCACGATAATTCACCCCTCCACTTT.

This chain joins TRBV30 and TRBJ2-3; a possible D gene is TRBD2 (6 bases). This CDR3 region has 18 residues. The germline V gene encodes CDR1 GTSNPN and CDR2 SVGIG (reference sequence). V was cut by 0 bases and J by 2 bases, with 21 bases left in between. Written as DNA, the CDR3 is TGTGCCTGGAGTGTAGTCCTTGGGCGGGGAGGATTCACAGATACGCAGTATTTT. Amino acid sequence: CAWSVVLGRGGFTDTQYF.

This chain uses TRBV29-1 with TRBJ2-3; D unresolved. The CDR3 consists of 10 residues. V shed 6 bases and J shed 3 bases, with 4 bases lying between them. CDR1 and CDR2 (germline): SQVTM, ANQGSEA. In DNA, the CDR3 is TGCAGCGTGCGAACAGATACGCAGTATTTT. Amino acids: CSVRTDTQYF.

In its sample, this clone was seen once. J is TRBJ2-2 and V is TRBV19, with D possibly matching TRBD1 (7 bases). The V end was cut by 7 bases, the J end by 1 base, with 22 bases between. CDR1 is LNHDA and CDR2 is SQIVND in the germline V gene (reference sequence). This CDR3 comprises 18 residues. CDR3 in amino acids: CASTSLTGSGGNTGELFF. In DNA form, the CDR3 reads TGTGCCAGTACCTCGTTGACAGGGTCCGGGGGGAACACCGGGGAGCTGTTTTTT.

The CDR3, as DNA: TGTGCCAGCAGTCCGGGACATCACACCGGGGAGCTGTTTTTT. It encodes CASSPGHHTGELFF. This sequence joins TRBV27 and TRBJ2-2, with D possibly being TRBD1 (6 bases). This CDR3 has 14 residues. The germline V and J ends were trimmed by 5 bases and 3 bases, with 10 bases remaining between them. The germline V gene has CDR1 MNHEY and CDR2 SMNVEV (reference sequence).

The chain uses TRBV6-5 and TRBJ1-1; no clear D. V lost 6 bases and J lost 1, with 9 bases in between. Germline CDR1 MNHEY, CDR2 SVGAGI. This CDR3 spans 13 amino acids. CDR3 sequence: CASRFNRNTEAFF. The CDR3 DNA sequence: TGTGCCAGCAGGTTCAACAGGAACACTGAAGCTTTCTTT.

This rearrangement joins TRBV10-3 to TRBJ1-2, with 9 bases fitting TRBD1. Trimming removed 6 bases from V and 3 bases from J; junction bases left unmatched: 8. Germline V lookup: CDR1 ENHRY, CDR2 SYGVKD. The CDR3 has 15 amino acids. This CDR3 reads CAISEGQGIHYGYTF. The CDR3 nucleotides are TGTGCCATCAGCGAAGGACAGGGGATACACTATGGCTACACCTTC.

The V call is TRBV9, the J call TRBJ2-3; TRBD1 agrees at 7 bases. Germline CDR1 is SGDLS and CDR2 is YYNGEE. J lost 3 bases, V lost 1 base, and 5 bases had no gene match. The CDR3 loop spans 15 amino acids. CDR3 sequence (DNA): TGTGCCAGCAGCGTAACAGGGGCTCGTACAGATACGCAGTATTTT. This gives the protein CASSVTGARTDTQYF.